Listed here is a single T cell receptor (beta chain). In the authors' workflow: Nucleated cell number was recorded as an estimate derived from reference gene primer amplification. Sequencing was performed with immunoSEQ multiplex PCR; in TCRdb, only in-frame clones are kept and a portion is missing. That table furnishes V, J and clone size, whereas the DNA furnished D and trimming. The sample lists about 74,000 clones; approximately 80% were seen once. The data were taken from a study of blood T cell repertoires in COVID-19. Study in general: Donors in the United States, Italy and Spain gave samples during acute or convalescent COVID-19. The analysed material was cDNA or gDNA that came from T cells, B-cell-depleted T cells, or PBMCs.

The junction had 22 bases not matched to a gene; V was cut back by 2 bases and J by 3 bases. This CDR3 has 22 amino acids. Germline V lookup: CDR1 SGHRS, CDR2 YFSETQ. This sequence joins TRBV5-1 and TRBJ2-3; 12 bases match TRBD1. The sequenced sample was peripheral blood. The receptor was isolated from a human donor in a cohort sampled during active COVID-19. CDR3 DNA: TGCGCCAGCAGCTTTGCGGGACAGGGGGCGAGGCAGCTTTACCAAGGGACAGATACGCAGTATTTT. Its protein is CASSFAGQGARQLYQGTDTQYF.